This is a list of T cell receptor beta chains from one sample in a study of T cell responses to AZD1222 COVID-19 vaccine. The method was immunoSEQ multiplex PCR; TCRdb's version includes in-frame clones alone and lacks a portion of them. The data show 120,000 or so clones, about 89% seen once. The sample here was peripheral blood, taken on day 0 of AZD1222 vaccination. Receptors were obtained from an adult in good health. The CDR3 runs from the conserved cysteine through the conserved F or W. A D gene is named only where the DNA matches it firmly. Rows give clone size only sometimes, using once, few, many, or a class for an expanded clone.

j_call	v_call	clone_size	d_call	cdr3_nt	cdr3_aa
TRBJ2-1	TRBV2	.	.	TGTGCCAGCAGGATCAATGAGCAGTTCTTC	CASRINEQFF
TRBJ2-2	TRBV24-1	.	TRBD1	TGTGCCACCAGCGACTTTTGGACAGGGGGCCACGGGGAGCTGTTTTTT	CATSDFWTGGHGELFF
TRBJ2-2	TRBV28	once	.	TGTGCCAGCAGTACAGGGTTTACCACCGGGGAGCTGTTTTTT	CASSTGFTTGELFF
TRBJ1-5	TRBV19	.	TRBD1	TGTGCCAGTAGTACCCTCACAGGGGGGTTAAATCAGCCCCAGCATTTT	CASSTLTGGLNQPQHF
TRBJ2-1	TRBV28	.	.	TGTGCCAGCAGTTTGGTTGGGACCCTTAACAATGAGCAGTTCTTC	CASSLVGTLNNEQFF
TRBJ2-1	TRBV7-2	once	.	TGTGCCAGCAGCTTAGTGCTGATTGGGGTCTCCAATGAGCAGTTCTTC	CASSLVLIGVSNEQFF
TRBJ2-1	TRBV23-1	.	.	TGCGCCAGCAGGATAGGGCAGTTCTTC	CASRIGQFF
TRBJ1-1	TRBV4-3	.	.	TGCGCCAGCAGCCAAAAAGGACGTGGTTCGACTGAAGCTTTCTTT	CASSQKGRGSTEAFF
TRBJ2-3	TRBV9	.	TRBD2	TGTGCCAGCAGCGCTAGCGGGAGAGGTTTAGATACGCAGTATTTT	CASSASGRGLDTQYF
TRBJ1-2	TRBV19	few	.	TGTGCCACCCTTTCAGGGGCGGATGGCTACACCTTC	CATLSGADGYTF
TRBJ2-7	TRBV28	.	TRBD2	TGTGCCAGCAGCCCAAGCGGGAGTCAGACCTACGAGCAGTACTTC	CASSPSGSQTYEQYF
TRBJ2-1	TRBV6-4	.	TRBD2	TGTGCCAGCAAGACTGACGGGAGGGCCGAACAGTTCTTC	CASKTDGRAEQFF
TRBJ2-2	TRBV5-5	once	.	TGTGCCAGCAGCTCCACCGTGGTCATTGTTACCGGGGAGCTGTTTTTT	CASSSTVVIVTGELFF
TRBJ1-1	TRBV3-1/TRBV3-2	few	.	TGTGCCAGCAGCCCAAGACAGGTGGACACTGAAGCTTTCTTT	CASSPRQVDTEAFF
TRBJ1-1	TRBV2	.	.	TGTGCCAGCAGGGACGAACAGGTAGGCCCTGAAGCTTTCTTT	CASRDEQVGPEAFF
TRBJ2-5	TRBV2	.	.	TGTGCCAGCAGTGAAGCGCGAGATGCACAAGAGACCCAGTACTTC	CASSEARDAQETQYF
TRBJ1-1	TRBV3-1/TRBV3-2	.	.	TGTGCCAGCAGCCCCTCCCCCGAGAGAACTGAAGCTTTCTTT	CASSPSPERTEAFF
TRBJ2-1	TRBV7-3	.	TRBD2	TGTGCCAGCAGCTTAGGACTAGCGGGGATCAATGAGCAGTTCTTC	CASSLGLAGINEQFF
TRBJ1-1	TRBV10-1	.	.	TGCGCCAGCAGTGAGCGGGGGACGGGCACTGAAGCTTTCTTT	CASSERGTGTEAFF
TRBJ2-3	TRBV5-1	.	.	TGCGCCAGCAGCTTGGAAGCAGGGAGCACAGATACGCAGTATTTT	CASSLEAGSTDTQYF
TRBJ2-7	TRBV5-1	.	.	TGCGCCAGCAGCTGGGGGGGCTTAGGCCCCTACGAGCAGTACTTC	CASSWGGLGPYEQYF
TRBJ1-5	TRBV5-5	.	.	TGTGCCAGCAGCTTGGAGGTCGCCAGACGGAATCAGCCCCAGCATTTT	CASSLEVARRNQPQHF
TRBJ2-7	TRBV7-2	.	.	TGTGCCAGCAGCGTCGCCCATATCCGGGATCCTTACGAGCAGTACTTC	CASSVAHIRDPYEQYF
TRBJ2-7	TRBV7-9	.	TRBD2	TGTGCCAGCAGCCGAGTTAGCGGGAGTCCTCCCAACGAGCAGTACTTC	CASSRVSGSPPNEQYF